These 32 T cell receptor beta chains share one sample of origin, sequenced in a study of identical twins (dated by TCRdb to 2016 to 2017). The library was made by 5' RACE. Sequencing relied on an Illumina HiSeq 2000. TCRdb reprocessed the public reads (quality trimming at Q25 with fastp, clone calling with MiXCR) and kept in-frame beta chains. Entries are consolidated by CDR3 protein sequence, retaining the most common genes and DNA. The sample has hundreds of thousands of distinct CDR3 sequences on record, over 5% of them singletons. The ten largest clonotypes hold 1.5% to 2% of the sample. Specimen: naive T cells sorted from blood. The cell subset or site label on this specimen signifies: cells isolated with a human naive T-cell isolation kit. The origin of the receptors is a man in his late teens or twenties in good health.

This clonotype appeared many times. The rearrangement uses TRBV5-1 and TRBJ2-7; possibly TRBD1 or TRBD2 for D (6 bases each). Between the trimmed V and J ends, which lost 0 bases and 4 bases, there was a span of 17 bases. The CDR3 covers 16 residues. Germline loops: CDR1 SGHRS, CDR2 YFSETQ. The CDR3 DNA sequence: TGCGCCAGCAGCTTGGCCCCGGGGGCCCAGGGTTACGAGCAGTACGTC. Translating gives CASSLAPGAQGYEQYV.

This clonotype has ten or more counts. J is TRBJ1-5 and V is TRBV12-3 or TRBV12-4, with D possibly TRBD1 on 5 matching bases. The V gene lost 7 bases and the J gene lost 5 bases, with 18 bases spanning the gap. This CDR3 spans 15 amino acids. The CDR3, as DNA: TGTGCCAGCACCCACGAGGCGTGGGGGGATCAGCCCCAGCATTTT. Its protein is CASTHEAWGDQPQHF.

This clonotype was detected ten times or more. The gene calls are TRBV30 and TRBJ2-7, with TRBD1 matching 7 bases. Germline loops: CDR1 GTSNPN, CDR2 SVGIG (reference sequence). This CDR3 comprises 13 residues. V gave up 4 bases and J gave up 4 bases; unmatched junction bases: 7. Here the CDR3 reads CAWNRGWGYEQYF. The CDR3 DNA reads TGTGCCTGGAACAGGGGCTGGGGTTACGAGCAGTACTTC.

This chain joins TRBV5-1 and TRBJ2-2; 9 positions match TRBD1. CDR1 SGHRS and CDR2 YFSETQ come from the germline V gene. V lost 1 base, J lost 6 bases, and 7 bases stayed unmatched. The CDR3 is 16 residues long. The CDR3 loop is CASSLMWTGEAGELFF. In DNA form, the CDR3 reads TGCGCCAGCAGCTTGATGTGGACAGGGGAGGCCGGGGAGCTGTTTTTT.

The sample holds a few counts of this clonotype. The CDR3: CASSVLAGGTGELFF. The CDR3 nucleotides read TGTGCCAGCAGCGTCCTAGCGGGAGGCACCGGGGAGCTGTTTTTT. The chain uses TRBV7-3 and TRBJ2-2, with 11 nucleotides matching TRBD2. The CDR3 consists of 15 residues. Germline V gives CDR1 SGHTA, CDR2 FQGTGA. Unmatched junction bases numbered 3, after V lost 5 bases and J lost 4 bases.

This clonotype has just a few counts. The rearrangement joins TRBV12-3 or TRBV12-4 to TRBJ2-3; 8 positions match TRBD2. J was trimmed by 3 bases and V by 6 bases; bases with no gene match: 8. The CDR3 is made up of 15 amino acids. The CDR3 protein is CASRAGLAWTDTQYF. For the CDR3, the DNA is TGTGCCAGCAGAGCCGGACTAGCATGGACAGATACGCAGTATTTT.

V usage is TRBV20-1 and J usage is TRBJ2-2; D is perhaps TRBD1 (6 bases). Deletions cut 0 bases from V and 3 bases from J, with 11 bases between. This CDR3 spans 15 amino acids. Germline CDR1 DFQATT, CDR2 SNEGSKA (reference sequence). In DNA form, the CDR3 reads TGCAGTGCTAGAGATGTACAGGGATACACCGGGGAGCTGTTTTTT. The encoded protein is CSARDVQGYTGELFF.

This rearrangement joins TRBV5-1 to TRBJ2-3; D is tentatively TRBD1 or TRBD2 (5 bases each). Germline CDR1 reads SGHRS; CDR2 reads YFSETQ. The CDR3 spans 16 residues. V was pared by 4 bases and J by 2 bases, with 17 bases between. CDR3: CASSPMGVGATDTQYF. The CDR3 DNA is TGCGCCAGCAGCCCGATGGGGGTTGGAGCCACAGATACGCAGTATTTT. Looking up the rest from reference TRBV5-1 and TRBJ2-3 gives the full variable domain: KAGVTQTPRYLIKTRGQQVTLSCSPISGHRSVSWYQQTPGQGLQFLFEYFSETQRNKGNFPGRFSGRQFSNSRSEMNVSTLELGDSALYLCASSPMGVGATDTQYFGPGTRLTVL.

The chain is built from TRBV3-1 and TRBJ2-5; D may be TRBD1 (5 bases). V was shortened by 3 bases and J by 5 bases, with 10 bases between the two germline ends. The length of the CDR3 is 13 residues. Germline V CDR1 and CDR2: LGHDT, YNNKEL (reference sequence). The CDR3 DNA follows: TGTGCCAGCAGCCAGGGCAGGGCGGAGACCCAGTACTTC. This translates into CASSQGRAETQYF.

Only a few counts were recorded for this clonotype. This sequence joins TRBV6-5 and TRBJ2-5; a weak D match, TRBD2 (5 bases). CDR3 length: 16 amino acids. CDR1 and CDR2 from the germline V gene are MNHEY and SVGAGI. V lost 0 bases, J lost 5 bases, and 16 bases lay in between. The CDR3 coding sequence is TGTGCCAGCAGTTACTCGGGTTCCGTGTCGGGGGAGACCCAGTACTTC. Its translation is CASSYSGSVSGETQYF.

This clonotype was seen repeatedly, ten times or more. The CDR3 nucleotides are TGCAGCGTTGAAGAGGCTGGACAAGCCTACGAGCAGTACTTC. Protein product: CSVEEAGQAYEQYF. This chain links TRBV29-1 with TRBJ2-7, with a tentative D call TRBD1 (5 bases). V shed 0 bases and J shed 2 bases, with 11 bases lying between them. CDR1 is SQVTM and CDR2 is ANQGSEA in the germline V gene. This CDR3 comprises 14 residues.

This clonotype has more than one count but fewer than ten. V and J are TRBV27 and TRBJ1-6; 8 bases match TRBD1. CDR1 is MNHEY and CDR2 is SMNVEV in the germline V gene (reference sequence). The ends lost 5 bases at V and 5 bases at J; junction bases unmatched: 8. The CDR3 has 16 residues. CDR3 sequence: CASSTYGQGNNSPLHF. CDR3 nucleotides: TGTGCCAGCAGTACCTATGGACAGGGCAATAATTCACCCCTCCACTTT.

This clonotype appeared many times. The chain joins TRBV7-2 to TRBJ1-1, with D perhaps matching TRBD1 (5 bases). V was clipped by 1 base and J by 3 bases, with 12 bases between them. Germline V gene sequence: CDR1 SGHTA, CDR2 FQGNSA. This CDR3 has 15 residues. CDR3 DNA: TGTGCCAGCAGCTTAGTTTGGCAGGGCTACACTGAAGCTTTCTTT. Translating it yields CASSLVWQGYTEAFF.

This clonotype came up many times. The V call is TRBV10-3, the J call TRBJ1-3, with a possible D match to TRBD1 (5 bases). V gave up 4 bases and J gave up 0 bases, with 16 bases separating them. Looked up from germline, CDR1 is ENHRY and CDR2 is SYGVKD. The CDR3 has 17 residues. Here the CDR3 DNA reads TGTGCCATCAGTGCTGTTTCCGGGACGACCTCTGGAAACACCATATATTTT. It codes for CAISAVSGTTSGNTIYF.

In its sample, this clonotype was seen a few times. This sequence joins TRBV6-2 or TRBV6-3 and TRBJ2-1; D not resolved. The CDR3 has 14 residues. Per germline, CDR1 MNHEY and CDR2 SVGEGT. Trimming cost V 0 bases and J 4 bases, with 7 bases left between them. The CDR3 is CASSYSRAYNEQFF. CDR3 coding DNA: TGTGCCAGCAGTTACTCCCGGGCGTACAATGAGCAGTTCTTC.

This chain uses TRBV5-5 with TRBJ2-1; no firm D call. Germline CDR1 is SGHKS and CDR2 is YYEKEE (reference sequence). The CDR3 totals 16 residues. V lost 0 bases and J 0 bases, leaving 10 bases between the germline ends. This chain's CDR3 is CASSLETTRSYNEQFF. The CDR3 bases are TGTGCCAGCAGCTTGGAGACCACCCGCTCCTACAATGAGCAGTTCTTC.

This sequence joins TRBV11-2 and TRBJ1-2; 7 bases are a match to TRBD1. This CDR3 is built from 17 residues. The junction had 13 bases not matched to a gene; V was cut back by 4 bases and J by 2 bases. Germline CDR1 SGHAT, CDR2 FQNNGV. The chain's CDR3 is CASSSPGSGQLNYGYTF. The CDR3 DNA reads as TGTGCCAGCAGCTCCCCAGGGTCGGGACAGCTGAACTATGGCTACACCTTC. Drawing the rest from reference TRBV11-2 and TRBJ1-2, the complete variable domain is EAGVAQSPRYKIIEKRQSVAFWCNPISGHATLYWYQQILGQGPKLLIQFQNNGVVDDSQLPKDRFSAERLKGVDSTLKIQPAKLEDSAVYLCASSSPGSGQLNYGYTFGSGTRLTVV.

V is TRBV6-4 and J is TRBJ2-3, with 8 bases that match TRBD1. CDR1 and CDR2 from the germline V gene are MRHNA and SNTAGT. The V gene end was trimmed by 4 bases and the J gene end by 6 bases; junction bases not matched to a gene: 9. This CDR3 comprises 15 residues. The CDR3 reads CASSVQGARRDTQYF. CDR3 coding DNA: TGTGCCAGCAGTGTGCAGGGGGCACGTCGGGATACGCAGTATTTT.

This clonotype was seen only a few times. The rearrangement joins TRBV12-3 or TRBV12-4 to TRBJ1-5, with 7 positions matching TRBD1. V trimming: 2 bases; J trimming: 0 bases; junction bases outside the gene matches: 13. The CDR3 sequence is 19 residues long. The CDR3 DNA reads TGTGCCAGCAGTTTACACCGACAGGGCCGCGCCTTTAGCAATCAGCCCCAGCATTTT. Protein: CASSLHRQGRAFSNQPQHF.

This clonotype was seen a handful of times. The chain links TRBV4-1 to TRBJ2-5; 8 bases line up with TRBD2. The CDR3 extends over 15 amino acids. V gave up 4 bases and J gave up 1 base; unmatched junction bases: 5. Germline-derived CDR1 and CDR2 are MGHRA and YSYEKL. CDR3: CASSRLAGSQETQYF. In nucleotides, the CDR3 is TGCGCCAGCAGCCGGCTAGCGGGTTCCCAAGAGACCCAGTACTTC.

The V gene is TRBV20-1, the J gene TRBJ2-4, with D tentatively TRBD1 (5 bases). V was clipped by 3 bases and J by 3 bases, with 18 bases between them. The CDR3 has 16 amino acids. Germline V gene data show CDR1 as DFQATT and CDR2 as SNEGSKA (reference sequence). In DNA, the CDR3 is TGCAGTGCTAGCGCGCCCGAATGGGGCGGCAAAAACATTCAGTACTTC. It codes for CSASAPEWGGKNIQYF.

This clonotype was counted at least ten times. This sequence joins TRBV5-1 and TRBJ2-5; D may be TRBD2 (5 bases). Trimming removed 1 base at V and 1 base at J, with 8 bases between. The germline V gene encodes CDR1 SGHRS and CDR2 YFSETQ. CDR3 length: 14 residues. This CDR3 is CASSLSGIQETQYF. For the CDR3, the DNA is TGCGCCAGCAGCTTGTCCGGGATCCAAGAGACCCAGTACTTC.

The V call is TRBV7-2, the J call TRBJ2-7; D tentatively fits TRBD1 or TRBD2 (6 bases each). Trimming pared 1 base from V and 6 bases from J, leaving 19 bases between. This CDR3 comprises 16 residues. Germline loops: CDR1 SGHTA, CDR2 FQGNSA. CDR3 region: CASSLVGGWSNAEQYF. CDR3 coding DNA: TGTGCCAGCAGCTTAGTGGGGGGCTGGAGCAACGCCGAGCAGTACTTC.

This clonotype was detected ten times or more. The chain joins TRBV24-1 to TRBJ2-3, with TRBD1 matching 9 bases. CDR1 is KGHDR and CDR2 is SFDVKD in the germline V gene. V gave up 1 base and J gave up 3 bases; unmatched junction bases: 7. CDR3 size: 17 residues. CDR3 nucleotides: TGTGCCACCAGTGATTTCAGGACAGGGGATGATACAGATACGCAGTATTTT. Protein product: CATSDFRTGDDTDTQYF.

This clonotype was counted at least ten times. The chain uses TRBV29-1 and TRBJ2-5; 8 bases are shared with TRBD1. Germline assignment: CDR1 SQVTM and CDR2 ANQGSEA. This CDR3 is built from 16 residues. Trimming removed 0 bases from V and 5 bases from J; junction bases left unmatched: 11. The CDR3 spells CSVEEGVDRAGETQYF. The CDR3 DNA sequence: TGCAGCGTTGAAGAAGGAGTGGACAGGGCCGGCGAGACCCAGTACTTC.

The chain couples TRBV5-5 to TRBJ2-5; TRBD2 matches 9 bases. Germline-derived CDR1 and CDR2 are SGHKS and YYEKEE (reference sequence). Trimming took 3 bases from V and 5 from J; bases not matched to a gene: 14. The CDR3 loop spans 17 amino acids. The CDR3 region has the DNA TGTGCCAGCAGCTCACCTCTACAAGCGGGAGGACGGGAGACCCAGTACTTC. This codes for CASSSPLQAGGRETQYF.

V is TRBV5-1 and J is TRBJ2-7; D ambiguous. The CDR3 extends over 14 amino acids. Germline CDR1 is SGHRS and CDR2 is YFSETQ. The ends were cut back, 0 bases at V and 0 bases at J, with 7 bases in the middle. The CDR3 loop reads CASSLVSDSYEQYF. CDR3 DNA sequence: TGCGCCAGCAGCTTGGTCTCAGACTCCTACGAGCAGTACTTC. Together with reference TRBV5-1 and TRBJ2-7, the CDR3 gives the full variable domain: KAGVTQTPRYLIKTRGQQVTLSCSPISGHRSVSWYQQTPGQGLQFLFEYFSETQRNKGNFPGRFSGRQFSNSRSEMNVSTLELGDSALYLCASSLVSDSYEQYFGPGTRLTVT.

The chain uses TRBV20-1 and TRBJ2-1; 13 positions agree with TRBD2. The junction had 14 bases not matched to a gene; V was cut back by 0 bases and J by 6 bases. Germline loops: CDR1 DFQATT, CDR2 SNEGSKA (reference sequence). This CDR3 region has 19 residues. CDR3 protein: CSARDRRTSGRWRPNEQFF. In DNA form, the CDR3 reads TGCAGTGCTAGAGATAGGCGGACTAGCGGGAGATGGCGGCCCAATGAGCAGTTCTTC.

This clonotype came up many times. The rearrangement links TRBV5-6 to TRBJ2-1, with 14 bases aligning to TRBD2. V lost 3 bases, J lost 9 bases, and 5 bases stayed unmatched. The germline V gene has CDR1 SGHDT and CDR2 YYEEEE. CDR3 length: 15 residues. The CDR3 coding sequence is TGTGCCAGCAGCTCCGGGACTAGCGGGAGCGGTGAGCAGTTCTTC. It translates to CASSSGTSGSGEQFF.

There are many counts of this clonotype. This chain joins TRBV29-1 and TRBJ2-3; weak D call: TRBD2 (6 bases). V lost 0 bases and J lost 6, with 25 bases in between. The CDR3 is 18 residues long. Looked up from germline, CDR1 is SQVTM and CDR2 is ANQGSEA. The CDR3 sequence: CSVEDHLDSGVKSDTQYF. Here the CDR3 DNA reads TGCAGCGTTGAAGACCATCTCGATAGCGGAGTCAAGAGTGATACGCAGTATTTT.

This chain connects TRBV2 to TRBJ2-4, with 9 bases aligning to TRBD2. Germline-derived CDR1 and CDR2 are SNHLY and FYNNEI. This CDR3 has 14 residues. Trimming cost V 3 bases and J 8 bases; bases outside gene matches: 5. As DNA, the CDR3 is TGTGCCAGCAGTGAGGGACTAGCTTTAGACATTCAGTACTTC. Its protein product is CASSEGLALDIQYF.

This clonotype occurred many times. The chain recombines TRBV29-1 with TRBJ1-2; 8 bases line up with TRBD1. Germline V gene lookup returns CDR1 SQVTM and CDR2 ANQGSEA. The CDR3 totals 11 residues. J was trimmed by 8 bases and V by 7 bases; bases with no gene match: 6. DNA of the CDR3: TGCAGCGCAGCGACAGGGGAAGGCTACACCTTC. Translated: CSAATGEGYTF.